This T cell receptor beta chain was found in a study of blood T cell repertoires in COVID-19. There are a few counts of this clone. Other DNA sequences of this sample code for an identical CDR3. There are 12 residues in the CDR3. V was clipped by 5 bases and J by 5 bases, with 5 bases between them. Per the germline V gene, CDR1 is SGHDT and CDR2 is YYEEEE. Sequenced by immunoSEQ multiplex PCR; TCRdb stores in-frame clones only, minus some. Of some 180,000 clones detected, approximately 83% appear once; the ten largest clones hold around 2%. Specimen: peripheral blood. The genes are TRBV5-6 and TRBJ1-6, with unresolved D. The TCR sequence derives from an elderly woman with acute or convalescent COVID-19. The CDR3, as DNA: TGTGCCAGCAGGACAAATAATTCACCCCTCCACTTT. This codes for CASRTNNSPLHF.